The next 15 T cell receptor beta chains were all read from a single sample in a study of T cells after yellow fever vaccination. MiXCR, run by TCRdb on the 5' RACE reads, gives a single entry per CDR3 protein. The sample carries some 350,000 distinct CDR3 sequences, roughly 3.9% recorded once. This sample comprised PBMCs, obtained 5 days after the yellow fever booster vaccination. The source is a man between 18 and 35 years old who received the YFV17D yellow fever vaccine.

This clonotype came up a few times. The gene calls are TRBV9 and TRBJ2-1; the match to TRBD2 covers 10 bases. This CDR3 spans 18 amino acids. V lost 0 bases to trimming and J lost 5 bases; unmatched junction nucleotides: 11. Per germline, CDR1 SGDLS and CDR2 YYNGEE. For the CDR3, the DNA is TGTGCCAGCAGCGTAGCCTCTAGCGGGGGAAGCGGCCACAATGAGCAGTTCTTC. It specifies CASSVASSGGSGHNEQFF.

This clonotype was picked up many times. V gene TRBV19 combines with J gene TRBJ2-3, with 8 positions matching TRBD1. V was clipped by 8 bases and J by 4 bases; unmatched bases: 5. The CDR3 length is 13 residues. CDR1 is LNHDA and CDR2 is SQIVND in the germline V gene (reference sequence). In DNA, the CDR3 is TGTGCCAGTCGACAGGGGCCCTCAGATACGCAGTATTTT. This encodes CASRQGPSDTQYF.

The rearrangement joins TRBV5-1 to TRBJ2-5, with a tentative D call TRBD1 (6 bases). The CDR3 contains 16 residues. From germline, CDR1 is SGHRS and CDR2 YFSETQ. With 3 bases removed from V and 1 base from J, the gap between germline ends came to 16 bases. The CDR3 DNA is TGCGCCAGCAGCTCGGCTTCCACAGGGTTCCAAGAGACCCAGTACTTC. Translating gives CASSSASTGFQETQYF. Using reference TRBV5-1 and TRBJ2-5 for the parts outside the CDR3, the full variable domain is KAGVTQTPRYLIKTRGQQVTLSCSPISGHRSVSWYQQTPGQGLQFLFEYFSETQRNKGNFPGRFSGRQFSNSRSEMNVSTLELGDSALYLCASSSASTGFQETQYFGPGTRLLVL.

This chain uses TRBV10-3 with TRBJ1-3, with 8 positions matching TRBD1. Germline V CDR1 and CDR2: ENHRY, SYGVKD. Trimming removed 2 bases from V and 2 bases from J; junction bases left unmatched: 2. The CDR3 totals 15 residues. The CDR3 reads CAISEDRGPGNTIYF. CDR3 DNA: TGTGCCATCAGTGAGGACAGGGGTCCTGGAAACACCATATATTTT.

Ten or more counts support this clonotype. The chain is built from TRBV7-2 and TRBJ2-1; maybe TRBD2 (7 bases). The germline gives CDR1 SGHTA, CDR2 FQGNSA. The CDR3 is made up of 16 amino acids. Trimming removed 1 base at V and 0 bases at J, with 10 bases between. CDR3 sequence reads: CASSLGGGGSYNEQFF. The CDR3 DNA reads TGTGCCAGCAGCTTAGGAGGGGGGGGCTCCTACAATGAGCAGTTCTTC.

In its sample, this clonotype was seen a few times. The DNA of the CDR3 is TGTGCCAGCAGCTTAGCCCGGCCGGGGGAGCTGTTTTTT. It codes for CASSLARPGELFF. V and J are TRBV7-2 and TRBJ2-2, with no clear D. V was trimmed by 0 bases and J by 8 bases, leaving 7 bases between them. This CDR3 has 13 amino acids. Germline CDR1 and CDR2: SGHTA and FQGNSA.

This clonotype has just a few counts. The V call is TRBV5-1, the J call TRBJ2-1; D is unresolved. Germline values: CDR1 SGHRS, CDR2 YFSETQ. V was shortened by 4 bases and J by 8 bases, with 22 bases between the two germline ends. The CDR3 sequence is 16 residues long. This CDR3 reads CASSPGVYQGGYEQFF. The CDR3 DNA reads TGCGCCAGCAGCCCTGGGGTCTATCAAGGCGGCTATGAGCAGTTCTTC.

The chain joins TRBV3-1 to TRBJ1-1; 8 nucleotides agree with TRBD1. V shed 0 bases, J shed 0 bases, and the junction held 3 bases outside the gene matches. Looked up from germline, CDR1 is LGHDT and CDR2 is YNNKEL (reference sequence). The CDR3 totals 16 residues. The CDR3 DNA reads TGTGCCAGCAGCCAAGAACCGGGACAGGTGAACACTGAAGCTTTCTTT. Amino acid sequence: CASSQEPGQVNTEAFF. Full variable domain (outside the CDR3, taken from reference TRBV3-1 and TRBJ1-1): DTAVSQTPKYLVTQMGNDKSIKCEQNLGHDTMYWYKQDSKKFLKIMFSYNNKELIINETVPNRFSPKSPDKAHLNLHINSLELGDSAVYFCASSQEPGQVNTEAFFGQGTRLTVV.

The CDR3 DNA follows: TGTGCCAGCTCACCACCGGGACATTCCCAAGAGACCCAGTACTTC. This sequence encodes CASSPPGHSQETQYF. J is TRBJ2-5 and V is TRBV18, with a weak D call TRBD1 (6 bases). The V gene's germline CDR1 is KGHSH and CDR2 LQKENI. The V end was cut by 0 bases, the J end by 1 base, with 9 bases between. The CDR3 runs to 15 residues.

V and J are TRBV20-1 and TRBJ2-3, with a tentative D call TRBD1 (6 bases). The CDR3 runs 11 residues. The V and J ends lost 5 bases and 6 bases respectively, with 9 bases between them. Germline CDR1 DFQATT, CDR2 SNEGSKA (reference sequence). The CDR3 here is CSAARGDTQYF. In nucleotides, the CDR3 is TGCAGTGCTGCAAGGGGGGATACGCAGTATTTT.

The sample holds a few counts of this clonotype. This sequence joins TRBV9 and TRBJ2-6; no reliable D call. The CDR3 length is 14 residues. The germline CDR1 and CDR2 sequences are SGDLS and YYNGEE. With 2 bases removed from V and 0 bases from J, the gap between germline ends came to 3 bases. The CDR3 loop is CASSVGSGANVLTF. The CDR3 bases are TGTGCCAGCAGCGTTGGCTCTGGGGCCAACGTCCTGACTTTC.

This clonotype was detected only a few times. V gene TRBV4-2 combines with J gene TRBJ1-2; D gene ambiguous. Germline lookup yields CDR1 LGHNA and CDR2 YNFKEQ. The CDR3 loop spans 12 amino acids. V lost 5 bases, J lost 9 bases, and 13 bases lay in between. DNA of the CDR3: TGTGCCAGCAGCGCCAGCTCTATGCGCTACACCTTC. This encodes CASSASSMRYTF.

This clonotype was counted a few times. The chain links TRBV20-1 to TRBJ2-6; D unclear. Trimming cost V 6 bases and J 4 bases, with 10 bases left between them. This CDR3 is built from 13 residues. Germline-derived CDR1 and CDR2 are DFQATT and SNEGSKA (reference sequence). CDR3 DNA: TGCAGTGCCTGGGTTACCGGGGCCAACGTCCTGACTTTC. Its translation is CSAWVTGANVLTF.

This clonotype was counted between two and nine times. This chain uses TRBV20-1 with TRBJ2-7, with TRBD2 matching 7 bases. CDR3 size: 11 residues. The germline V gene has CDR1 DFQATT and CDR2 SNEGSKA (reference sequence). V was pared by 6 bases and J by 2 bases, with 1 base of the junction left unmatched. DNA for the CDR3: TGCAGTGCCGGGGGGACCTACGAGCAGTACGTC. Protein product: CSAGGTYEQYV.

This clonotype was seen at least ten times. The chain is built from TRBV7-3 and TRBJ1-1; D remains unclear. The CDR3 is 13 amino acids. Trimming left V 1 base short and J 0 bases short, with 3 bases between. Germline CDR1 is SGHTA and CDR2 is FQGTGA. DNA for the CDR3: TGTGCCAGCAGCTTAAAGGTGAACACTGAAGCTTTCTTT. Encoded protein: CASSLKVNTEAFF.